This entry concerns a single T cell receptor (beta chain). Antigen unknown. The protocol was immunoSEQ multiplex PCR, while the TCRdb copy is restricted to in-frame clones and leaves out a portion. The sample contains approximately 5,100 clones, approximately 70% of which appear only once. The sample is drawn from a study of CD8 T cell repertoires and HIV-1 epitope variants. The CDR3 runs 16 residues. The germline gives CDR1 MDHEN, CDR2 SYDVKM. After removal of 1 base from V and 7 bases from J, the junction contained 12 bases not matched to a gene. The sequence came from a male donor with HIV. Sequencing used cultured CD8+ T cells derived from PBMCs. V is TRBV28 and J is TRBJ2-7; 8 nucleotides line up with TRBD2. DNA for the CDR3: TGTGCCAGCAGTTTATTCAGCGGGAGCAGAGGGAGTGAGCAGTACTTC. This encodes CASSLFSGSRGSEQYF. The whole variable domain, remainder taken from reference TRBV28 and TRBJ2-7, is DVKVTQSSRYLVKRTGEKVFLECVQDMDHENMFWYRQDPGLGLRLIYFSYDVKMKEKGDIPEGYSVSREKKERFSLILESASTNQTSMYLCASSLFSGSRGSEQYFGPGTRLTVT.